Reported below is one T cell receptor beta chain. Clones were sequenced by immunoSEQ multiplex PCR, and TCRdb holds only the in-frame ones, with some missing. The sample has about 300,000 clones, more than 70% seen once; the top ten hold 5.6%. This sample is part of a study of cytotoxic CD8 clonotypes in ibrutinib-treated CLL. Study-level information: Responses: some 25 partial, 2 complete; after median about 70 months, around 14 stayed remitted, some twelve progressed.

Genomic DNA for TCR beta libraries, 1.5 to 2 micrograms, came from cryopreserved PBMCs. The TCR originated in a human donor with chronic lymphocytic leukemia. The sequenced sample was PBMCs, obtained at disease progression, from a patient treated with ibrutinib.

Here the CDR3 reads CASKPGLRLAGYYNEQFF. For the CDR3, the DNA is TGTGCCAGCAAGCCGGGACTTCGACTAGCGGGCTACTACAATGAGCAGTTCTTC. This chain uses TRBV27 with TRBJ2-1, with 10 bases that match TRBD2. Germline V gives CDR1 MNHEY, CDR2 SMNVEV (reference sequence). Losses at the gene ends were 7 bases for V and 3 bases for J; bases not matched to a gene: 15. The CDR3 runs 18 residues.